These 30 T cell receptor beta chains originate from one sample sequenced in a study of T cell responses to AZD1222 COVID-19 vaccine. Produced via immunoSEQ multiplex PCR; TCRdb's table is partial and in-frame only. The sample contains 140,000 to 150,000 clones, 75% to 95% of which appear only once. This material consisted of peripheral blood, taken on day 0 of AZD1222 vaccination. Every receptor here comes from an adult in good health.

The chain has TRBV11-1 and TRBJ2-1, with a tentative D call TRBD2 (5 bases). Germline lookup yields CDR1 SGHAT and CDR2 FQDESV (reference sequence). The CDR3 consists of 13 residues. Trimming removed 2 bases at V and 6 bases at J, with 8 bases between. The chain's CDR3 is CASSLNSVNEQFF. The CDR3 nucleotides read TGTGCCAGCAGCTTAAATAGCGTCAATGAGCAGTTCTTC.

The chain employs TRBV5-1 and TRBJ2-1; TRBD1 or TRBD2 may be the D gene (5 bases each). Germline V gene sequence: CDR1 SGHRS, CDR2 YFSETQ. The CDR3 runs 14 residues. Trimming removed 7 bases at V and 7 bases at J, with 18 bases between. The CDR3 region has the DNA TGCGCCAGCTCGATGCTCGGGACCGCGAATGAGCAGTTCTTC. It encodes CASSMLGTANEQFF.

This clone was observed once. The chain uses TRBV27 and TRBJ1-6, with D possibly being TRBD1 (5 bases). This CDR3 comprises 17 residues. CDR1 and CDR2 (germline): MNHEY, SMNVEV (reference sequence). V shed 0 bases and J shed 6 bases, with 15 bases lying between them. This chain's CDR3 is CASSLSGPGRGNSPLHF. The CDR3 nucleotides are TGTGCCAGCAGTTTATCGGGACCAGGGAGAGGTAATTCACCCCTCCACTTT.

This clone was seen just once. The chain is built from TRBV10-3 and TRBJ2-7; 7 bases agree with TRBD1. CDR3 length: 14 amino acids. Losses at the gene ends were 6 bases for V and 3 bases for J; bases not matched to a gene: 8. Germline V CDR1 and CDR2: ENHRY, SYGVKD. CDR3 region: CAISRPGQNYEQYF. CDR3 DNA: TGTGCCATCAGCAGACCGGGACAGAACTACGAGCAGTACTTC.

The V call is TRBV7-3, the J call TRBJ2-2; TRBD1 or TRBD2 may be the D gene (5 bases each). With 6 bases removed from V and 5 bases from J, the gap between germline ends came to 10 bases. There are 13 residues in the CDR3. CDR1 and CDR2 from the germline V gene are SGHTA and FQGTGA. The CDR3 spells CASSRGETGELFF. For the CDR3, the DNA is TGTGCCAGCAGTCGAGGGGAGACCGGGGAGCTGTTTTTT.

V and J are TRBV29-1 and TRBJ2-2, with D perhaps TRBD2 (6 bases). The CDR3 covers 14 residues. Per germline, CDR1 SQVTM and CDR2 ANQGSEA. V lost 6 bases to trimming and J lost 0 bases, with 11 bases between them. CDR3 sequence (DNA): TGCAGCGTGGAGGGACCGACGAACACCGGGGAGCTGTTTTTT. Translating gives CSVEGPTNTGELFF.

The DNA of the CDR3 is TGTGCCAGCAGCTCTTCGGGTAGGACGGATAATTCACCCCTCCACTTT. Encoded protein: CASSSSGRTDNSPLHF. The chain employs TRBV5-5 and TRBJ1-6; D call uncertain. Looked up from germline, CDR1 is SGHKS and CDR2 is YYEKEE (reference sequence). The CDR3 extends over 16 amino acids. V lost 3 bases and J lost 5, with 15 bases in between.

The V call is TRBV7-2, the J call TRBJ1-1, with D possibly TRBD1 on 5 matching bases. Germline V gene sequence: CDR1 SGHTA, CDR2 FQGNSA. Deletions cut 7 bases from V and 2 bases from J, with 14 bases between. The CDR3 spans 14 residues. CDR3 nucleotide sequence: TGTGCCAGCACCTTTACCGGGGCCAACACTGAAGCTTTCTTT. It specifies CASTFTGANTEAFF.

This clone showed up just once. The gene calls are TRBV27 and TRBJ1-5; D remains ambiguous. The CDR3 is 13 residues long. Germline-derived CDR1 and CDR2 are MNHEY and SMNVEV (reference sequence). V lost 5 bases to trimming and J lost 6 bases, with 11 bases between them. CDR3 sequence (DNA): TGTGCCAGCAGTCCCCTTAAGGGTCAGCCCCAGCATTTT. Translated: CASSPLKGQPQHF.

The chain uses TRBV14 and TRBJ1-2; D perhaps matches TRBD1 (6 bases). Germline V gene sequence: CDR1 SGHDN, CDR2 FVKESK. V lost 0 bases to trimming and J lost 3 bases, with 17 bases between them. The CDR3 is made up of 17 amino acids. CDR3 bases: TGTGCCAGCAGCCAAGACCTTGGGGGCGGGGGCTACTATGGCTACACCTTC. It translates to CASSQDLGGGGYYGYTF.

This rearrangement joins TRBV3-1 (or the pseudogene TRBV3-2) to TRBJ2-5; D is ambiguous. Per germline, CDR1 LGHDT and CDR2 YNNKEL (reference sequence). This CDR3 has 15 amino acids. V gave up 2 bases and J gave up 4 bases, with 14 bases separating them. The chain's CDR3 is CASSQIGSPGETQYF. In DNA form, the CDR3 reads TGTGCCAGCAGCCAAATTGGCTCCCCGGGAGAGACCCAGTACTTC.

In this sample, this clone turned up once. V gene TRBV14 combines with J gene TRBJ2-3; unclear D gene. V lost 0 bases and J lost 7, with 11 bases in between. Per the germline V gene, CDR1 is SGHDN and CDR2 is FVKESK. The CDR3 has 14 residues. The CDR3 DNA sequence: TGTGCCAGCAGCCAAGACCACGTCGGTCATACGCAGTATTTT. Its protein product is CASSQDHVGHTQYF.

The chain has TRBV30 and TRBJ2-1; D uncertain. This CDR3 spans 12 amino acids. Germline V gene sequence: CDR1 GTSNPN, CDR2 SVGIG (reference sequence). The V end was cut by 3 bases, the J end by 8 bases, with 11 bases between. The CDR3 DNA reads TGTGCCTGGAGAAGGGTGTCCGATGAGCAGTTCTTC. Residues: CAWRRVSDEQFF.

The rearrangement links TRBV25-1 to TRBJ2-3, with TRBD2 as a possible D gene (7 bases). The length of the CDR3 is 17 residues. V was pared by 7 bases and J by 1 base, with 21 bases between. Germline assignment: CDR1 MGHDK and CDR2 SYGVNS. CDR3 bases: TGTGCCAGCACATCGGGGGGCGGGAGCGGGGGCACAGATACGCAGTATTTT. Its translation is CASTSGGGSGGTDTQYF.

The sample holds one count of this clone. The chain employs TRBV19 and TRBJ1-2; 7 bases align to TRBD1. The CDR3 loop spans 15 amino acids. CDR1 is LNHDA, CDR2 SQIVND, per germline (reference sequence). With V trimmed by 7 bases and J by 8 bases, 16 bases remained unmatched. CDR3 DNA sequence: TGTGCCAGTACACCGGGACAGCTCCCCGGGTGGGGCTACACCTTC. This encodes CASTPGQLPGWGYTF. The complete variable domain, with remaining parts taken from reference TRBV19 and TRBJ1-2, reads DGGITQSPKYLFRKEGQNVTLSCEQNLNHDAMYWYRQDPGQGLRLIYYSQIVNDFQKGDIAEGYSVSREKKESFPLTVTSAQKNPTAFYLCASTPGQLPGWGYTFGSGTRLTVV.

The V and J genes are TRBV4-1 and TRBJ2-1; D is possibly TRBD1 (5 bases). The germline V gene has CDR1 MGHRA and CDR2 YSYEKL. Trimming shortened V by 2 bases and J by 8 bases, and 25 bases separated the two germline ends. The CDR3 is 18 residues long. For the CDR3, the DNA is TGCGCCAGCAGCCAACAGACCCAGGGTTCAGAAAGGGGTCATGAGCAGTTCTTC. This encodes CASSQQTQGSERGHEQFF.

The chain is built from TRBV7-9 and TRBJ2-1; possibly TRBD2 for D (6 bases). The germline V and J ends were trimmed by 7 bases and 0 bases, with 10 bases remaining between them. The germline CDR1 and CDR2 sequences are SEHNR and FQNEAQ (reference sequence). The CDR3 runs 14 residues. CDR3 sequence reads: CASTGGSSYNEQFF. CDR3 bases: TGTGCCAGCACCGGAGGGAGCTCCTACAATGAGCAGTTCTTC.

The chain joins TRBV9 to TRBJ2-3; D gene unclear. The CDR3 loop spans 13 amino acids. V lost 0 bases, J lost 2 bases, and 4 bases lay in between. Germline V gene sequence: CDR1 SGDLS, CDR2 YYNGEE. The chain's CDR3 is CASSVGSTDTQYF. In DNA, the CDR3 is TGTGCCAGCAGCGTAGGTTCCACAGATACGCAGTATTTT.

This clone has only a few counts. The rearrangement uses TRBV21-1 and TRBJ1-2; the DNA was not compared with TRBD1, the D call given in the table. TRBV21-1 is marked as a pseudogene. There are 10 residues in the CDR3. CDR3 protein: CAKQGNGYTF. CDR3 nucleotides: TGTGCCAAACAGGGGAATGGCTACACCTTC.

The J gene is TRBJ1-1, the V gene TRBV10-3; possibly TRBD1 for D (5 bases). Per the germline V gene, CDR1 is ENHRY and CDR2 is SYGVKD. The CDR3 has 14 residues. V lost 8 bases and J 1 base, leaving 14 bases between the germline ends. Here the CDR3 DNA reads TGTGCCATCTCGGGCAGGGAACCGAACACTGAAGCTTTCTTT. Translation: CAISGREPNTEAFF.

The chain's CDR3 is CASSSRRGRTEAFF. The CDR3, as DNA: TGTGCCAGCAGCTCCCGGCGGGGGCGCACTGAAGCTTTCTTT. V is TRBV6-2 or TRBV6-3 and J is TRBJ1-1; weak D call: TRBD1 (6 bases). Looked up from germline, CDR1 is MNHEY and CDR2 is SVGEGT. The CDR3 has 14 amino acids. Trimming pared 6 bases from V and 4 bases from J, leaving 15 bases between.

V gene TRBV29-1 combines with J gene TRBJ2-7, with unresolved D. Germline CDR1 SQVTM, CDR2 ANQGSEA. Trimming cost V 1 base and J 0 bases, with 13 bases left between them. The CDR3 runs to 15 residues. CDR3 in amino acids: CSVEVVRASSYEQYF. CDR3 DNA sequence: TGCAGCGTTGAAGTGGTAAGGGCATCCTCCTACGAGCAGTACTTC.

V usage is TRBV7-9 and J usage is TRBJ2-1; no firm D call. With 3 bases removed from V and 6 bases from J, the gap between germline ends came to 18 bases. Germline CDR1 reads SEHNR; CDR2 reads FQNEAQ (reference sequence). There are 16 residues in the CDR3. The CDR3 DNA follows: TGTGCCAGCAGCTTGAGGCCCTCCCTCTCGCGCAATGAGCAGTTCTTC. Amino acids: CASSLRPSLSRNEQFF. Complete variable domain (other parts from reference TRBV7-9 and TRBJ2-1): DTGVSQNPRHKITKRGQNVTFRCDPISEHNRLYWYRQTLGQGPEFLTYFQNEAQLEKSRLLSDRFSAERPKGSFSTLEIQRTEQGDSAMYLCASSLRPSLSRNEQFFGPGTRLTVL.

The V call is TRBV7-2, the J call TRBJ2-5; no firm D call. This CDR3 has 13 residues. CDR1 is SGHTA and CDR2 is FQGNSA in the germline V gene. V was trimmed by 5 bases and J by 5 bases, leaving 12 bases between them. The CDR3 nucleotides read TGTGCCAGCAGCCTATCGGTCTTGGAGACCCAGTACTTC. Residues: CASSLSVLETQYF. The complete variable domain, with remaining parts taken from reference TRBV7-2 and TRBJ2-5, reads GAGVSQSPSNKVTEKGKDVELRCDPISGHTALYWYRQSLGQGLEFLIYFQGNSAPDKSGLPSDRFSAERTGGSVSTLTIQRTQQEDSAVYLCASSLSVLETQYFGPGTRLLVL.

This rearrangement joins TRBV7-6 to TRBJ2-2; TRBD2 is a possible D gene (6 bases). The CDR3 covers 17 residues. The V gene lost 5 bases and the J gene lost 1 base, with 17 bases spanning the gap. The germline V gene has CDR1 SGHVS and CDR2 FNYEAQ. The CDR3 reads CASSLLGGSGNTGELFF. The CDR3, as DNA: TGTGCCAGCAGCCTCCTGGGTGGTAGCGGGAACACCGGGGAGCTGTTTTTT.

The V gene is TRBV19, the J gene TRBJ2-7; the D gene could be TRBD1 or TRBD2 (5 bases each). Trimming left V 10 bases short and J 1 base short, with 14 bases between. The CDR3 covers 13 residues. From germline, CDR1 is LNHDA and CDR2 SQIVND (reference sequence). CDR3 nucleotide sequence: TGTGCCACCACCGGGACGGATTCCTACGAGCAGTACTTC. Protein: CATTGTDSYEQYF.

The genes are TRBV27 and TRBJ2-1; 9 bases match TRBD2. V shed 3 bases, J shed 7 bases, and the junction held 4 bases outside the gene matches. CDR3 length: 14 amino acids. The germline gives CDR1 MNHEY, CDR2 SMNVEV (reference sequence). This chain's CDR3 is CASSLTSGGNEQFF. The CDR3 DNA reads TGTGCCAGCAGTTTGACTAGCGGAGGGAATGAGCAGTTCTTC.

The chain joins TRBV19 to TRBJ2-7; 7 bases match TRBD1. The CDR3 loop spans 14 amino acids. J was trimmed by 0 bases and V by 3 bases; bases with no gene match: 2. In germline, CDR1 is LNHDA, CDR2 SQIVND (reference sequence). The CDR3 DNA sequence: TGTGCCAGTAGTATCCCAGGGGGCTCCTACGAGCAGTACTTC. Its translation is CASSIPGGSYEQYF.

The V and J genes are TRBV2 and TRBJ1-1; D gene unclear. Germline assignment: CDR1 SNHLY and CDR2 FYNNEI. V lost 3 bases and J lost 0, with 8 bases in between. CDR3 length: 14 amino acids. The CDR3 DNA is TGTGCCAGCAGTGATCTTCCAGTGAACACTGAAGCTTTCTTT. Translation gives CASSDLPVNTEAFF.

The chain joins TRBV14 to TRBJ2-7; D unclear. Trimming stripped 3 bases from V and 3 bases from J, with 3 bases between. The V gene's germline CDR1 is SGHDN and CDR2 FVKESK. The CDR3 sequence is 11 residues long. CDR3 protein: CASSQNYEQYF. The CDR3, as DNA: TGTGCCAGCAGCCAGAACTACGAGCAGTACTTC.